This is a list of T cell receptor beta chains from one sample in a study of T cell responses to AZD1222 COVID-19 vaccine. TCRdb keeps only in-frame clones here, not all; method: immunoSEQ multiplex PCR. This sample carries 120,000 to 150,000 clones, 88% of them seen once, and the ten largest clones take about 3.1%. The material was peripheral blood, obtained 28 days after the second AZD1222 dose. All receptors derive from an adult who received the AZD1222 COVID-19 vaccine. CDR3s include the opening cysteine and the closing phenylalanine or tryptophan. The D gene is left open where the match is weak. Size is stated for part of the rows, as once, few or many counts, or as a class when the clone is expanded.

TRBJ1-1,.,few,TRBV5-1,CASSLGSGLTEAFF,TGCGCCAGCAGCTTGGGGTCGGGGCTCACTGAAGCTTTCTTT
TRBJ1-5,.,.,TRBV28,CASSFPAIRIQPQHF,TGTGCCAGCAGTTTTCCTGCTATTCGAATTCAGCCCCAGCATTTT
TRBJ1-3,.,.,TRBV5-8,CASSFRGHSGNTIYF,TGTGCCAGCAGCTTCCGGGGTCACTCTGGAAACACCATATATTTT
TRBJ1-5,.,few,TRBV5-5,CASSRQILSNQPQHF,TGTGCCAGCAGTCGACAGATCCTTAGCAATCAGCCCCAGCATTTT
TRBJ2-7,TRBD2,.,TRBV18,CASSPNGLAGGGYEQYF,TGTGCCAGCTCACCCAACGGGCTAGCGGGAGGTGGATACGAGCAGTACTTC
TRBJ1-2,TRBD1,.,TRBV24-1,CATSDSRQGDGYTF,TGTGCCACCAGTGATTCTAGACAGGGCGATGGCTACACCTTC
TRBJ1-5,.,.,TRBV27,CASSKGGNQPQHF,TGTGCCAGCAGTAAGGGGGGCAATCAGCCCCAGCATTTT
TRBJ2-2,TRBD1,.,TRBV24-1,CATSDPGTGDTGELFF,TGTGCCACCAGTGACCCCGGGACAGGGGACACCGGGGAGCTGTTTTTT
TRBJ2-7,TRBD2,once,TRBV6-1,CASSERRTSGTGEQYF,TGTGCCAGCAGTGAGAGGAGGACTAGCGGGACGGGGGAGCAGTACTTC
TRBJ2-1,.,.,TRBV6-5,CASRLRGGHNEQFF,TGTGCCAGCAGACTCAGGGGGGGACACAATGAGCAGTTCTTC
TRBJ2-5,TRBD2,.,TRBV5-1,CASSRTSGGAYQETQYF,TGCGCCAGCAGCCGGACTAGCGGGGGGGCCTACCAAGAGACCCAGTACTTC
TRBJ2-1,.,.,TRBV19,CASSMLRGEQFF,TGTGCCAGTAGTATGTTACGAGGGGAGCAGTTCTTC
TRBJ2-7,.,.,TRBV24-1,CATSARMSNEQYF,TGTGCCACCAGTGCTAGAATGTCGAACGAGCAGTACTTC
TRBJ1-6,.,.,TRBV28,CASTGTLTGNSPLHF,TGTGCCAGCACGGGGACCCTAACGGGTAATTCACCCCTCCACTTT
TRBJ1-2,TRBD1,.,TRBV27,CASSLQGAPGYTF,TGTGCCAGCAGTCTACAGGGGGCGCCCGGCTACACCTTC
TRBJ2-2,TRBD2,.,TRBV18,CASSSGLADTGELFF,TGTGCCAGCTCCTCGGGACTAGCGGACACCGGGGAGCTGTTTTTT
TRBJ1-2,TRBD1,.,TRBV4-2,CASSRSGQRNYGYTF,TGTGCCAGCAGCCGCTCGGGACAGAGGAACTATGGCTACACCTTC
TRBJ1-1,.,.,TRBV19,CATWGGGAAFF,TGTGCCACCTGGGGCGGAGGCGCAGCTTTCTTT
TRBJ2-1,.,.,TRBV10-2,CASPGISYNEQFF,TGCGCCAGCCCGGGTATCTCCTACAATGAGCAGTTCTTC
TRBJ2-1,TRBD2,.,TRBV9,CASSLQGLASNEQFF,TGTGCCAGCAGCCTCCAGGGACTAGCGTCCAATGAGCAGTTCTTC
TRBJ1-1,.,.,TRBV27,CASSPRGGNAEAFF,TGTGCCAGCAGTCCGAGGGGGGGGAATGCTGAAGCTTTCTTT
TRBJ2-7,.,.,TRBV4-2,CASSQERGGLLGSTYEQYF,TGTGCCAGCAGCCAAGAAAGAGGAGGGTTACTAGGATCCACCTACGAGCAGTACTTC
TRBJ1-2,TRBD1,once,TRBV29-1,CSVGTGGDYGYTF,TGCAGCGTTGGAACAGGGGGCGACTATGGCTACACCTTC
TRBJ2-3,TRBD2,.,TRBV13,CASSYLAGPSTDTQYF,TGTGCCAGCAGCTACTTAGCGGGACCTAGCACAGATACGCAGTATTTT
TRBJ1-6,.,once,TRBV2,CASKPGNLVNSPLHF,TGTGCCAGCAAGCCAGGAAACCTGGTTAATTCACCCCTCCACTTT
TRBJ2-2,.,.,TRBV18,CASSPPLGTGELFF,TGTGCCAGCTCACCACCCCTAGGCACCGGGGAGCTGTTTTTT
TRBJ1-2,.,.,TRBV28,CASRTDTNYGYTF,TGTGCCAGCAGAACGGACACTAACTATGGCTACACCTTC
TRBJ2-5,.,.,TRBV21-1,CASRPHRVQETQYF,TGTGCCAGCAGGCCGCACCGGGTGCAAGAGACCCAGTACTTC
TRBJ2-1,TRBD2,few,TRBV7-2,CASSSKSGGPNEQFF,TGTGCCAGCAGCTCAAAAAGCGGGGGCCCCAATGAGCAGTTCTTC
TRBJ2-5,TRBD2,.,TRBV10-1,CASSEETSGQETQYF,TGCGCCAGCAGTGAGGAGACTAGCGGGCAAGAGACCCAGTACTTC
TRBJ2-2,TRBD2,.,TRBV4-1,CASSQKAGTSPNTGELFF,TGCGCCAGCAGCCAAAAAGCCGGGACTAGCCCTAACACCGGGGAGCTGTTTTTT
TRBJ1-6,.,.,TRBV20-1,CSASVGGNSPLHF,TGCAGTGCTAGTGTAGGCGGTAATTCACCCCTCCACTTT